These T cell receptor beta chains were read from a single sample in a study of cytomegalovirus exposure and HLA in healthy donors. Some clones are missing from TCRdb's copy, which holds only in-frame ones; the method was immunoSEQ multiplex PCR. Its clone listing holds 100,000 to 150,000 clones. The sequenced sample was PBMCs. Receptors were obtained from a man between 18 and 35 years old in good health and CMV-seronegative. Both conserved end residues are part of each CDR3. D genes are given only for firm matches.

CDR3aa: CASSLRGIDSYEQYF
CDR3nt: TGTGCCAGCAGCTTACGAGGTATCGACTCCTACGAGCAGTACTTC
v_gene: TRBV7-9
d_gene: NA
j_gene: TRBJ2-7

CDR3aa: CASSLLTTGHYNEQFF
CDR3nt: TGTGCCAGCAGTTTATTAACGACAGGCCACTACAATGAGCAGTTCTTC
v_gene: TRBV27
d_gene: NA
j_gene: TRBJ2-1

CDR3aa: CASGEGARTEAFF
CDR3nt: TGTGCCAGCGGTGAGGGGGCGCGGACTGAAGCTTTCTTT
v_gene: TRBV28
d_gene: TRBD1
j_gene: TRBJ1-1

CDR3aa: CATSSYPGTGDEQFF
CDR3nt: TGTGCCACCAGCAGCTATCCCGGGACAGGGGATGAGCAGTTCTTC
v_gene: TRBV15
d_gene: TRBD1
j_gene: TRBJ2-1

CDR3aa: CASSPLSGTDTEAFF
CDR3nt: TGCGCCAGCAGCCCACTGTCGGGTACCGACACTGAAGCTTTCTTT
v_gene: TRBV4-1
d_gene: NA
j_gene: TRBJ1-1

CDR3aa: CASSVTGTAYGYTF
CDR3nt: TGTGCCAGCAGCGTTACCGGGACAGCCTATGGCTACACCTTC
v_gene: TRBV9
d_gene: TRBD1
j_gene: TRBJ1-2

CDR3aa: CASSDWSYPQHF
CDR3nt: TGCGCCAGCAGTGATTGGAGTTATCCCCAGCATTTT
v_gene: TRBV10-1
d_gene: NA
j_gene: TRBJ1-5

CDR3aa: CASSSGPGNEQFF
CDR3nt: TGCGCCAGCAGCTCTGGCCCGGGCAATGAGCAGTTCTTC
v_gene: TRBV5-1
d_gene: NA
j_gene: TRBJ2-1

CDR3aa: CASSWGVRNQPQHF
CDR3nt: TGTGCCAGCAGTTGGGGAGTAAGAAATCAGCCCCAGCATTTT
v_gene: TRBV2
d_gene: NA
j_gene: TRBJ1-5

CDR3aa: CASSGAFSGNTIYF
CDR3nt: TGTGCCAGCAGTGGGGCCTTCTCTGGAAACACCATATATTTT
v_gene: TRBV28
d_gene: NA
j_gene: TRBJ1-3

CDR3aa: CASSPREGSGELFF
CDR3nt: TGTGCCAGCTCACCACGTGAGGGATCCGGGGAGCTGTTTTTT
v_gene: TRBV18
d_gene: NA
j_gene: TRBJ2-2

CDR3aa: CASSPIAGGPREQYF
CDR3nt: TGTGCCAGCAGCCCAATAGCGGGAGGGCCGCGCGAGCAGTACTTC
v_gene: TRBV7-8
d_gene: TRBD2
j_gene: TRBJ2-7

CDR3aa: CASSLEAGTDTQYF
CDR3nt: TGTGCCAGCAGCTTAGAGGCAGGGACAGATACGCAGTATTTT
v_gene: TRBV7-6
d_gene: NA
j_gene: TRBJ2-3

CDR3aa: CAWSLRGNYGYTF
CDR3nt: TGTGCCTGGAGTTTGAGGGGGAACTATGGCTACACCTTC
v_gene: TRBV30
d_gene: NA
j_gene: TRBJ1-2

CDR3aa: CASSAGTNIAQYF
CDR3nt: TGTGCCAGCAGCGCTGGGACTAATATTGCGCAGTATTTT
v_gene: TRBV9
d_gene: TRBD2
j_gene: TRBJ2-3

CDR3aa: CASGGQTSSGANVLTF
CDR3nt: TGTGCCAGCGGAGGGCAGACCAGCTCTGGGGCCAACGTCCTGACTTTC
v_gene: TRBV2
d_gene: NA
j_gene: TRBJ2-6

CDR3aa: CASSLAGQNTEAFF
CDR3nt: TGTGCCAGCAGCTTAGCGGGACAGAACACTGAAGCTTTCTTT
v_gene: TRBV11-2
d_gene: NA
j_gene: TRBJ1-1

CDR3aa: CASKSERITEAFF
CDR3nt: TGTGCCAGCAAATCGGAGCGGATCACTGAAGCTTTCTTT
v_gene: TRBV28
d_gene: NA
j_gene: TRBJ1-1

CDR3aa: CASSKGAGDLLETQYF
CDR3nt: TGTGCCAGTAGCAAGGGTGCGGGCGATTTGTTAGAGACCCAGTACTTC
v_gene: TRBV19
d_gene: NA
j_gene: TRBJ2-5

CDR3aa: CASSLGQGNTYEQYF
CDR3nt: TGTGCCAGCAGCTTAGGGCAGGGGAATACCTACGAGCAGTACTTC
v_gene: TRBV7-8
d_gene: NA
j_gene: TRBJ2-7

CDR3aa: CASKSPGGLTEAFF
CDR3nt: TGTGCCAGCAAATCACCGGGGGGGCTCACTGAAGCTTTCTTT
v_gene: TRBV28
d_gene: NA
j_gene: TRBJ1-1

CDR3aa: CASSLPSGDYNEQFF
CDR3nt: TGTGCCAGCAGCCTCCCTAGCGGCGACTACAATGAGCAGTTCTTC
v_gene: TRBV7-9
d_gene: TRBD2
j_gene: TRBJ2-1

CDR3aa: CASSLGETTGSRYGYTF
CDR3nt: TGTGCCAGCAGCTTAGGGGAAACGACAGGGTCCCGATATGGCTACACCTTC
v_gene: TRBV11-2
d_gene: TRBD1
j_gene: TRBJ1-2

CDR3aa: CASSFRRMDGYTF
CDR3nt: TGCGCCAGCAGCTTTCGTAGAATGGATGGCTACACCTTC
v_gene: TRBV5-1
d_gene: NA
j_gene: TRBJ1-2

CDR3aa: CASSRQRNQETQYF
CDR3nt: TGTGCCAGCAGTCGGCAGAGGAACCAAGAGACCCAGTACTTC
v_gene: TRBV6-1
d_gene: NA
j_gene: TRBJ2-5

CDR3aa: CASSPEGSYEQYF
CDR3nt: TGTGCCAGCAGCCCTGAGGGATCCTACGAGCAGTACTTC
v_gene: TRBV7-9
d_gene: NA
j_gene: TRBJ2-7

CDR3aa: CASSTKTGTSYEQYF
CDR3nt: TGTGCCAGTAGTACAAAGACAGGGACTTCCTACGAGCAGTACTTC
v_gene: TRBV19
d_gene: NA
j_gene: TRBJ2-7

CDR3aa: CASSSGTSGRSASYNEQFF
CDR3nt: TGTGCCAGCAGTTCCGGGACTAGCGGGAGATCGGCCTCCTACAATGAGCAGTTCTTC
v_gene: TRBV27
d_gene: TRBD2
j_gene: TRBJ2-1

CDR3aa: CASSFPISGADEQYF
CDR3nt: TGTGCCAGCAGCTTCCCTATTAGCGGGGCAGACGAGCAGTACTTC
v_gene: TRBV7-9
d_gene: TRBD2
j_gene: TRBJ2-7

CDR3aa: CASSPRGVRGEKLFF
CDR3nt: TGTGCCAGCAGCCCGCGGGGGGTTAGGGGTGAAAAACTGTTTTTT
v_gene: TRBV9
d_gene: NA
j_gene: TRBJ1-4

CDR3aa: CASSLSRESPLHF
CDR3nt: TGTGCCAGCAGCTTATCGCGGGAATCACCCCTCCACTTT
v_gene: TRBV7-8
d_gene: NA
j_gene: TRBJ1-6

CDR3aa: CASSLVGTAGSGNTIYF
CDR3nt: TGTGCCAGCAGCTTGGTCGGCACCGCAGGTTCTGGAAACACCATATATTTT
v_gene: TRBV5-5
d_gene: NA
j_gene: TRBJ1-3

CDR3aa: CASSYGVGVNTEAFF
CDR3nt: TGTGCCAGCAGTTACGGTGTAGGGGTGAACACTGAAGCTTTCTTT
v_gene: TRBV6-5
d_gene: NA
j_gene: TRBJ1-1

CDR3aa: CASSAETGEGYEQYF
CDR3nt: TGTGCCAGCAGTGCAGAGACAGGGGAGGGGTACGAGCAGTACTTC
v_gene: TRBV2
d_gene: NA
j_gene: TRBJ2-7

CDR3aa: CASSQDGGSPLHF
CDR3nt: TGTGCCAGCAGCCAAGATGGAGGCTCACCCCTCCACTTT
v_gene: TRBV4-2
d_gene: NA
j_gene: TRBJ1-6

CDR3aa: CASSLRGSPLHF
CDR3nt: TGTGCCAGCAGCCTCAGGGGCTCACCCCTCCACTTT
v_gene: TRBV6-5
d_gene: NA
j_gene: TRBJ1-6

CDR3aa: CASSFDSGGHEQFF
CDR3nt: TGTGCCAGCAGCTTTGACAGCGGGGGGCATGAGCAGTTCTTC
v_gene: TRBV7-9
d_gene: TRBD2
j_gene: TRBJ2-1

CDR3aa: CASSLLEVNYGYTF
CDR3nt: TGTGCCAGCAGCTTATTGGAGGTTAACTATGGCTACACCTTC
v_gene: TRBV7-9
d_gene: NA
j_gene: TRBJ1-2

CDR3aa: CASSQDSRVEKLFF
CDR3nt: TGCGCCAGCAGCCAAGATTCTCGAGTTGAAAAACTGTTTTTT
v_gene: TRBV4-1
d_gene: NA
j_gene: TRBJ1-4

CDR3aa: CASSLAGQGAGEQYF
CDR3nt: TGTGCCAGCAGCTTAGCGGGACAGGGGGCGGGCGAGCAGTACTTC
v_gene: TRBV7-2
d_gene: TRBD1
j_gene: TRBJ2-7

CDR3aa: CASSLQSEQFF
CDR3nt: TGCGCCAGCAGCTTACAAAGTGAGCAGTTCTTC
v_gene: TRBV5-1
d_gene: NA
j_gene: TRBJ2-1

CDR3aa: CAWSVEGGAAGEQYF
CDR3nt: TGTGCCTGGAGTGTAGAGGGGGGCGCAGCGGGGGAGCAGTACTTC
v_gene: TRBV30
d_gene: NA
j_gene: TRBJ2-7

CDR3aa: CASSLDSYNEQFF
CDR3nt: TGCGCCAGCAGCCTAGACTCCTACAATGAGCAGTTCTTC
v_gene: TRBV5-1
d_gene: NA
j_gene: TRBJ2-1

CDR3aa: CASSSTSPRGGYTF
CDR3nt: TGTGCCAGCAGTTCTACCTCGCCAAGAGGCGGCTACACCTTC
v_gene: TRBV6-5
d_gene: NA
j_gene: TRBJ1-2

CDR3aa: CASSQTGGGQPQHF
CDR3nt: TGTGCCAGCAGCCAGACAGGGGGGGGACAGCCCCAGCATTTT
v_gene: TRBV14
d_gene: TRBD1
j_gene: TRBJ1-5

CDR3aa: CASSQEFGWEQYF
CDR3nt: TGCGCCAGCAGCCAAGAGTTCGGGTGGGAGCAGTACTTC
v_gene: TRBV4-1
d_gene: NA
j_gene: TRBJ2-5

CDR3aa: CASSERADTQYF
CDR3nt: TGTGCCAGCTCCGAGCGGGCAGATACGCAGTATTTT
v_gene: TRBV18
d_gene: NA
j_gene: TRBJ2-3

CDR3aa: CASSVLTESNEQFF
CDR3nt: TGTGCCAGCTCAGTCTTAACCGAGTCAAATGAGCAGTTCTTC
v_gene: TRBV18
d_gene: NA
j_gene: TRBJ2-1

CDR3aa: CASSSRQGMNTEAFF
CDR3nt: TGTGCCAGCAGCTCAAGACAGGGTATGAACACTGAAGCTTTCTTT
v_gene: TRBV6-1
d_gene: TRBD1
j_gene: TRBJ1-1

CDR3aa: CASRQRDANTGELFF
CDR3nt: TGTGCCAGCAGGCAGCGGGACGCGAACACCGGGGAGCTGTTTTTT
v_gene: TRBV2
d_gene: TRBD2
j_gene: TRBJ2-2

CDR3aa: CASGLTETSGNTIYF
CDR3nt: TGTGCTAGTGGTTTAACGGAGACCTCTGGAAACACCATATATTTT
v_gene: TRBV12-5
d_gene: NA
j_gene: TRBJ1-3

CDR3aa: CASSTSGEVVRTQYF
CDR3nt: TGTGCCAGTAGTACCTCAGGGGAAGTCGTTAGGACCCAGTACTTC
v_gene: TRBV19
d_gene: NA
j_gene: TRBJ2-5

CDR3aa: CASSERGREFNQPQHF
CDR3nt: TGTGCCAGCAGTGAAAGAGGCCGCGAGTTCAATCAGCCCCAGCATTTT
v_gene: TRBV2
d_gene: NA
j_gene: TRBJ1-5

CDR3aa: CASRRTGGDTEAFF
CDR3nt: TGTGCCAGCAGGCGTACCGGGGGGGATACTGAAGCTTTCTTT
v_gene: TRBV7-2
d_gene: NA
j_gene: TRBJ1-1

CDR3aa: CSVDEEEWITDTQYF
CDR3nt: TGCAGCGTTGATGAGGAGGAGTGGATCACAGATACGCAGTATTTT
v_gene: TRBV29-1
d_gene: NA
j_gene: TRBJ2-3

CDR3aa: CASSFDRGLDGYTF
CDR3nt: TGTGCCAGCTCGTTCGACAGGGGGCTCGATGGCTACACCTTC
v_gene: TRBV18
d_gene: TRBD1
j_gene: TRBJ1-2

CDR3aa: CASTYLGQRQETQYF
CDR3nt: TGTGCCAGCACTTACTTGGGACAGCGACAAGAGACCCAGTACTTC
v_gene: TRBV5-6
d_gene: TRBD1
j_gene: TRBJ2-5

CDR3aa: CASSYGGKGEKLFF
CDR3nt: TGTGCCAGCAGTTACGGGGGGAAAGGGGAAAAACTGTTTTTT
v_gene: TRBV6-5
d_gene: NA
j_gene: TRBJ1-4

CDR3aa: CASSQVGQGQNQPQHF
CDR3nt: TGCGCCAGCAGCCAAGTAGGACAGGGCCAGAATCAGCCCCAGCATTTT
v_gene: TRBV4-1
d_gene: TRBD1
j_gene: TRBJ1-5

CDR3aa: CASSLEPYNEQFF
CDR3nt: TGCGCCAGCAGCTTGGAGCCTTACAATGAGCAGTTCTTC
v_gene: TRBV5-1
d_gene: NA
j_gene: TRBJ2-1